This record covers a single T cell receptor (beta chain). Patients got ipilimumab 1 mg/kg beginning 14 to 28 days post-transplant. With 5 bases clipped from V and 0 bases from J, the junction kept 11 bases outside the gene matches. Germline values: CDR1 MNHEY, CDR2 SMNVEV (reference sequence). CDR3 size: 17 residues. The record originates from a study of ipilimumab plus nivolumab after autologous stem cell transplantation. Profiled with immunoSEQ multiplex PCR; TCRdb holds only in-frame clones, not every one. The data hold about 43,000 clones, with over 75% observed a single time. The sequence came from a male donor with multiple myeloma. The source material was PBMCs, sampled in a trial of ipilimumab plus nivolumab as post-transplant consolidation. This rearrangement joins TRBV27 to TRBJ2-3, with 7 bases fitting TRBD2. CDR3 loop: CASSTLIGGTSTDTQYF. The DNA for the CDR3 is TGTGCCAGCAGTACCCTCATCGGGGGGACTAGCACAGATACGCAGTATTTT.